A selection of T cell receptor beta chains follows, all from one sample in a study of shared clonotypes between healthy human individuals. Sequencing was performed with immunoSEQ multiplex PCR; in TCRdb, only in-frame clones are kept and a portion is missing. Among 2 million or so clones listed, roughly 94% were seen once. Input material: naive CD4+ T cells sorted from blood. All receptors come from a man aged 18 to 30 in good health. The CDR3 runs from the conserved cysteine through the conserved F or W. Each record gives: V gene, D gene, clone size, J gene, CDR3 protein, CDR3 DNA. The D gene is left open where the match is weak. Clone size is shown for a subset of rows, as once, few, many or a class of expanded clone.

V gene: TRBV10-3
D gene: -
clone size: once
J gene: TRBJ1-5
CDR3 protein: CAISGGQPPNQPQHF
CDR3 DNA: TGTGCCATCAGTGGAGGGCAGCCGCCCAATCAGCCCCAGCATTTT

V gene: TRBV28
D gene: -
clone size: -
J gene: TRBJ1-5
CDR3 protein: CASSLTSNQPQHF
CDR3 DNA: TGTGCCAGCAGTTTGACATCAAATCAGCCCCAGCATTTT

V gene: TRBV12-1
D gene: -
clone size: -
J gene: TRBJ2-2
CDR3 protein: CASRPGRTDTGELFF
CDR3 DNA: TGTGCCAGCAGACCGGGACGGACAGACACCGGGGAGCTGTTTTTT

V gene: TRBV12-5
D gene: TRBD2
clone size: -
J gene: TRBJ2-1
CDR3 protein: CASGLTGLAGGQFF
CDR3 DNA: TGTGCTAGTGGTTTAACCGGACTAGCGGGAGGTCAGTTCTTC

V gene: TRBV7-2
D gene: -
clone size: -
J gene: TRBJ2-5
CDR3 protein: CASSLAEGAYPAWETQYF
CDR3 DNA: TGTGCCAGCAGCTTAGCGGAGGGCGCGTACCCCGCTTGGGAGACCCAGTACTTC

V gene: TRBV7-3
D gene: -
clone size: -
J gene: TRBJ2-2
CDR3 protein: CASSFNRDTGELFF
CDR3 DNA: TGTGCCAGCAGCTTTAACAGGGACACCGGGGAGCTGTTTTTT

V gene: TRBV28
D gene: -
clone size: -
J gene: TRBJ2-2
CDR3 protein: CASRYFGELFF
CDR3 DNA: TGTGCCAGCAGGTACTTCGGGGAGCTGTTTTTT

V gene: TRBV5-6
D gene: -
clone size: -
J gene: TRBJ1-5
CDR3 protein: CASSLGGFTNQPQHF
CDR3 DNA: TGTGCCAGCAGCTTGGGGGGGTTTACGAATCAGCCCCAGCATTTT

V gene: TRBV2
D gene: -
clone size: -
J gene: TRBJ1-3
CDR3 protein: CASSEWVSSGNTIYF
CDR3 DNA: TGTGCCAGCAGTGAGTGGGTGAGCTCTGGAAACACCATATATTTT

V gene: TRBV5-1
D gene: TRBD2
clone size: -
J gene: TRBJ2-2
CDR3 protein: CASSLLAAANTGELFF
CDR3 DNA: TGCGCCAGCAGCTTGCTAGCGGCAGCGAACACCGGGGAGCTGTTTTTT

V gene: TRBV7-2
D gene: -
clone size: -
J gene: TRBJ1-6
CDR3 protein: CASSLAWGTNSPLHF
CDR3 DNA: TGTGCCAGCAGCTTAGCGTGGGGAACAAATTCACCCCTCCACTTT

V gene: TRBV6-5
D gene: -
clone size: -
J gene: TRBJ2-2
CDR3 protein: CASRDGTATGELFF
CDR3 DNA: TGTGCCAGCAGAGACGGGACCGCGACCGGGGAGCTGTTTTTT

V gene: TRBV27
D gene: -
clone size: -
J gene: TRBJ2-7
CDR3 protein: CASSLYLGAYEQYF
CDR3 DNA: TGTGCCAGCAGTTTATATCTGGGGGCCTACGAGCAGTACTTC

V gene: TRBV10-3
D gene: -
clone size: -
J gene: TRBJ2-7
CDR3 protein: CAITRGDGTYEQYF
CDR3 DNA: TGTGCCATCACTAGGGGGGACGGTACCTACGAGCAGTACTTC

V gene: TRBV21-1
D gene: -
clone size: -
J gene: TRBJ2-7
CDR3 protein: CASSKGHRQGPYEQYF
CDR3 DNA: TGTGCCAGCAGCAAAGGGCATAGACAGGGACCCTACGAGCAGTACTTC

V gene: TRBV10-3
D gene: -
clone size: once
J gene: TRBJ2-7
CDR3 protein: CAISESGGSYEQYF
CDR3 DNA: TGTGCCATCAGTGAGTCAGGGGGTTCCTACGAGCAGTACTTC

V gene: TRBV20-1
D gene: -
clone size: -
J gene: TRBJ1-2
CDR3 protein: CSAREGVGYTF
CDR3 DNA: TGCAGTGCTAGGGAGGGGGTAGGCTACACCTTC

V gene: TRBV28
D gene: -
clone size: -
J gene: TRBJ2-4
CDR3 protein: CASVGGGNIQYF
CDR3 DNA: TGTGCCAGCGTTGGGGGCGGCAACATTCAGTACTTC

V gene: TRBV6-1
D gene: -
clone size: -
J gene: TRBJ2-2
CDR3 protein: CASSERGVGVPGGELFF
CDR3 DNA: TGTGCCAGCAGTGAAAGGGGGGTTGGAGTGCCCGGCGGGGAGCTGTTTTTT

V gene: TRBV18
D gene: TRBD1
clone size: once
J gene: TRBJ2-3
CDR3 protein: CASSPGGQGTDTQYF
CDR3 DNA: TGTGCCAGCTCACCAGGGGGACAGGGCACAGATACGCAGTATTTT

V gene: TRBV7-3
D gene: -
clone size: -
J gene: TRBJ2-3
CDR3 protein: CASSFLGQSTDTQYF
CDR3 DNA: TGTGCCAGCAGCTTTTTGGGTCAGAGCACAGATACGCAGTATTTT

V gene: TRBV2
D gene: -
clone size: -
J gene: TRBJ1-1
CDR3 protein: CASRPTYLNTEAFF
CDR3 DNA: TGTGCCAGCAGACCGACGTATCTGAACACTGAAGCTTTCTTT

V gene: TRBV9
D gene: TRBD2
clone size: -
J gene: TRBJ2-2
CDR3 protein: CASSVGSGRNTGELFF
CDR3 DNA: TGTGCCAGCAGCGTAGGAAGCGGGAGAAACACCGGGGAGCTGTTTTTT

V gene: TRBV29-1
D gene: -
clone size: -
J gene: TRBJ1-4
CDR3 protein: CSVESATNEKLFF
CDR3 DNA: TGCAGCGTTGAGTCAGCAACTAATGAAAAACTGTTTTTT

V gene: TRBV28
D gene: -
clone size: once
J gene: TRBJ1-3
CDR3 protein: CASSLKFGSGRSQAFSGNTIYF
CDR3 DNA: TGTGCCAGCAGTTTAAAGTTTGGTTCGGGCAGGTCCCAGGCTTTCTCTGGAAACACCATATATTTT

V gene: TRBV28
D gene: -
clone size: -
J gene: TRBJ2-1
CDR3 protein: CASSPVSGYNEQFF
CDR3 DNA: TGTGCCAGCAGCCCAGTGTCCGGTTACAATGAGCAGTTCTTC

V gene: TRBV7-2
D gene: TRBD2
clone size: -
J gene: TRBJ2-5
CDR3 protein: CASSSQLADYKETQYF
CDR3 DNA: TGTGCCAGCAGCTCCCAACTAGCGGACTACAAAGAGACCCAGTACTTC

V gene: TRBV21-1
D gene: -
clone size: -
J gene: TRBJ2-7
CDR3 protein: CASSNGVFPYEQYF
CDR3 DNA: TGTGCCAGCAGCAATGGCGTATTCCCCTACGAGCAGTACTTC

V gene: TRBV5-1
D gene: TRBD2
clone size: once
J gene: TRBJ2-1
CDR3 protein: CASSGGTIYNEQFF
CDR3 DNA: TGCGCCAGCAGCGGGGGGACTATATACAATGAGCAGTTCTTC

V gene: TRBV5-4
D gene: TRBD1
clone size: -
J gene: TRBJ1-1
CDR3 protein: CASSWEPSSGQSTEAFF
CDR3 DNA: TGTGCCAGCAGCTGGGAACCCTCCTCGGGACAGAGCACTGAAGCTTTCTTT

V gene: TRBV11-3
D gene: TRBD1
clone size: -
J gene: TRBJ2-3
CDR3 protein: CASSRDRSTDTQYF
CDR3 DNA: TGTGCCAGCAGCCGGGACAGAAGCACAGATACGCAGTATTTT

V gene: TRBV7-2
D gene: TRBD1
clone size: -
J gene: TRBJ2-7
CDR3 protein: CASSPPGQGFSYEQYF
CDR3 DNA: TGTGCCAGCAGCCCACCGGGACAGGGTTTCTCCTACGAGCAGTACTTC